This TCR beta chain was identified during a study of blood T cell repertoires in COVID-19. Background on the study: Spain, Italy and the United States supplied samples that represented acute and convalescent COVID-19. Sample material is recorded as cDNA or gDNA derived from T cells, B-cell-depleted T cells, or PBMCs.

This CDR3 has 11 amino acids. Looked up from germline, CDR1 is SEHNR and CDR2 is FQNEAQ (reference sequence). Trimming shortened V by 4 bases and J by 3 bases, and 3 bases separated the two germline ends. The authors' processing: Estimation of nucleated cell counts was performed using reference gene primer amplification. Measured with immunoSEQ multiplex PCR; TCRdb has only the in-frame clones, and not every one. The D gene and trimming were derived from the DNA, and the V and J assignments and clone size from that table. Seen here are roughly 47,000 clones, over 75% observed once, and the top ten hold approximately 8.4%.

The TCR was taken from a man aged 45 to 65 with acute or convalescent COVID-19. The chain combines TRBV7-9 with TRBJ2-5; D uncertain. The sequencing sample was made of peripheral blood. The CDR3 nucleotides read TGTGCCAGCAGCTCTGAAGAGACCCAGTACTTC. Translation: CASSSEETQYF.